Sequencing of this T cell receptor (beta chain) was carried out in a study of CXCR3-negative and CXCR3-positive naive CD8 T cells. Points from the study as a whole: Greater hydrophobicity was found in TRB CDR3s of CXCR3-positive naive cells than of CXCR3-negative naive cells.

Points on this clonotype: Its target is not known.

The authors made the TRB cDNA libraries by 5' RACE using UMI labels. Reanalyzing the 5' RACE reads, TCRdb keeps one entry per CDR3 protein, without DNA. The repertoire table contains about 150,000 distinct CDR3 sequences. The CDR3 has 14 residues. This chain uses TRBV12-3 or TRBV12-4 with TRBJ2-3; TCRdb's assignment of TRBD1 cannot be checked, as there is no DNA. This clonotype was obtained from a human donor in good health. Some clones in this sample may be carry-over from other donors' samples. The sample taken for sequencing was naive CXCR3+ CD8+ T cells from blood. The subset here: CD45RO-CCR7+CD27+CD95- naive CD8+ T cells expressing CXCR3 (TNR3+). This CDR3 is CASNNRDTPDTQYF.